The next 9 T cell receptor beta chains were all read from a single sample in a study of T cells in Graves' hyperthyroidism and ophthalmopathy. Template material for amplifying TCR beta CDR3 regions consisted of RNA transcripts. HTBI primers were used for first-round RT-PCR of the TCR CDR3. TCRdb re-analysed the multiplex PCR reads in MiXCR, keeping a single row per CDR3 protein. In the table there are approximately 640,000 distinct CDR3 sequences, roughly 17% of which are singletons. The sample taken for sequencing was blood. These receptors all stem from a man aged 50 to 59 with Graves' hyperthyroidism.

This clonotype was recorded at least ten times. The genes are TRBV5-1 and TRBJ2-3; D possibly corresponds to TRBD1 (6 bases). The CDR3 is made up of 15 amino acids. CDR1 and CDR2 (germline): SGHRS, YFSETQ. Deletions cut 2 bases from V and 2 bases from J, with 12 bases between. This CDR3 reads CASSFRTDDTDTQYF. The CDR3 DNA follows: TGCGCCAGCAGCTTCCGGACAGACGACACAGATACGCAGTATTTT. Together with reference TRBV5-1 and TRBJ2-3, the CDR3 gives the full variable domain: KAGVTQTPRYLIKTRGQQVTLSCSPISGHRSVSWYQQTPGQGLQFLFEYFSETQRNKGNFPGRFSGRQFSNSRSEMNVSTLELGDSALYLCASSFRTDDTDTQYFGPGTRLTVL.

This clonotype appeared a few times. This chain links TRBV9 with TRBJ2-7; no firm D call. Trimming removed 0 bases from V and 4 bases from J, with 8 bases in between. In germline, CDR1 is SGDLS, CDR2 YYNGEE. The CDR3 is 13 amino acids. DNA of the CDR3: TGTGCCAGCAGCGTAGCCCCCGATTACGAGCAGTACTTC. It specifies CASSVAPDYEQYF. The complete variable domain, with remaining parts taken from reference TRBV9 and TRBJ2-7, reads DSGVTQTPKHLITATGQRVTLRCSPRSGDLSVYWYQQSLDQGLQFLIQYYNGEERAKGNILERFSAQQFPDLHSELNLSSLELGDSALYFCASSVAPDYEQYFGPGTRLTVT.

The rearrangement links TRBV6-1 to TRBJ2-7, with a tentative D call TRBD2 (6 bases). The CDR3 is made up of 10 amino acids. CDR1 is MNHNS and CDR2 is SASEGT in the germline V gene. Between the trimmed V and J ends, which lost 6 bases and 6 bases, there was a span of 6 bases. This CDR3 reads CASRGGEQYF. In nucleotides, the CDR3 is TGTGCCAGCAGGGGAGGCGAGCAGTACTTC.

The chain couples TRBV7-9 to TRBJ1-1; 7 bases line up with TRBD1. V dropped 4 bases and J dropped 6; count of bases not matched to a gene: 11. CDR1 and CDR2 (germline): SEHNR, FQNEAQ (reference sequence). This CDR3 is built from 15 residues. The CDR3 DNA is TGTGCCAGCAGCTCGGAGACAGGGAAGGGGGCTGAAGCTTTCTTT. Its translation: CASSSETGKGAEAFF.

The chain recombines TRBV9 with TRBJ2-3; TRBD1 is a possible D gene (6 bases). The CDR3 contains 15 residues. Germline-derived CDR1 and CDR2 are SGDLS and YYNGEE. Deletions cut 3 bases from V and 6 bases from J, with 17 bases between. CDR3 nucleotide sequence: TGTGCCAGCAGCGACAGGGTAGGGGGAATGGATACGCAGTATTTT. It encodes CASSDRVGGMDTQYF.

In this sample, this clonotype turned up many times. The V and J genes are TRBV2 and TRBJ2-1; 8 nucleotides match TRBD2. With V trimmed by 2 bases and J by 1 base, 4 bases remained unmatched. CDR3 length: 16 amino acids. CDR1 and CDR2 from the germline V gene are SNHLY and FYNNEI. The CDR3 protein is CASSEPGLVSYNEQFF. The CDR3 DNA follows: TGTGCCAGCAGTGAACCGGGACTAGTGTCCTACAATGAGCAGTTCTTC.

This clonotype has only a few counts. This chain connects TRBV27 to TRBJ1-6, with D perhaps TRBD1 (5 bases). In germline, CDR1 is MNHEY, CDR2 SMNVEV (reference sequence). V lost 0 bases to trimming and J lost 6 bases, with 12 bases between them. The CDR3 has 16 residues. The CDR3 is CASSLSAQVVNSPLHF. Written as DNA, the CDR3 is TGTGCCAGCAGTTTATCCGCACAGGTTGTTAATTCACCCCTCCACTTT.

This clonotype has a handful of counts. The chain is built from TRBV7-8 and TRBJ2-7; tentatively, D is TRBD1 (5 bases). Deletions cut 5 bases from V and 3 bases from J, with 14 bases between. This CDR3 spans 14 amino acids. CDR1 and CDR2 (germline): SGHVS, FQNEAQ. The CDR3 protein is CASSPQGSLYEQYF. In DNA form, the CDR3 reads TGTGCCAGCAGCCCTCAGGGAAGCCTCTACGAGCAGTACTTC.

The sample holds many counts of this clonotype. The V call is TRBV30, the J call TRBJ2-3; D is unclear. Germline CDR1 GTSNPN, CDR2 SVGIG (reference sequence). Trimming took 0 bases from V and 0 from J, leaving 7 bases between them. The CDR3 runs to 14 residues. The CDR3 protein is CAWSVGSSTDTQYF. The CDR3 DNA reads as TGTGCCTGGAGTGTAGGTTCAAGCACAGATACGCAGTATTTT.